A single count supports the clone carrying this TCR beta chain. This sample was taken from a study of shared clonotypes between healthy human individuals. The repertoire was sequenced with immunoSEQ multiplex PCR; TCRdb's copy has only in-frame clones and lacks some. The sample yields roughly 2 million clones, approximately 94% seen once. Germline V lookup: CDR1 MDHEN, CDR2 SYDVKM. The V and J ends lost 3 bases and 5 bases, in that order; junction bases with no gene match: 4. CDR3 size: 15 residues. The J gene is TRBJ1-4, the V gene TRBV28; 9 bases align to TRBD1. The clonotype was recovered from a young man in good health. Sequenced: naive CD4+ T cells sorted from blood. Subset denoted: CD45RA+ positively selected. The CDR3 sequence: CASSFSGTGNEKLFF. CDR3 DNA sequence: TGTGCCAGCAGTTTCTCCGGGACAGGGAATGAAAAACTGTTTTTT.